What follows are 25 T cell receptor beta chains derived from one specimen sequenced in a study of monozygotic twins with inflammatory bowel disease. TCRdb derives one entry per CDR3 protein from the 5' RACE reads, leaving out DNA. The sample table sets out fewer than 550,000 distinct CDR3 sequences. The sequenced sample was blood. The source of these receptors is a human donor with ulcerative colitis or Crohn's disease, or a healthy co-twin of an affected twin (not recorded which).

The chain has TRBV5-1 and TRBJ1-1. The CDR3 covers 14 residues. Germline V gene data show CDR1 as SGHRS and CDR2 as YFSETQ. The CDR3 reads CASSLRALNTEAFF.

This sequence joins TRBV9 and TRBJ2-5. Looked up from germline, CDR1 is SGDLS and CDR2 is YYNGEE. This CDR3 is built from 13 residues. CDR3: CASSVGGSETQYF.

V gene TRBV30 combines with J gene TRBJ2-3; TCRdb designates TRBD2, a call that cannot be tested without DNA. This CDR3 comprises 17 residues. The germline V gene encodes CDR1 GTSNPN and CDR2 SVGIG (reference sequence). CDR3 region: CAWSVSGLAGAGGTQYF.

This rearrangement joins TRBV11-2 to TRBJ2-1; as DNA is missing, the TRBD2 call by TCRdb cannot be tested. This CDR3 region has 17 residues. Germline lookup yields CDR1 SGHAT and CDR2 FQNNGV. The CDR3 reads CASSFPKSAGGPNEQFF.

This sequence joins TRBV20-1 and TRBJ2-3; TCRdb names TRBD2, which stays unverified in the absence of DNA. The CDR3 has 15 amino acids. Germline assignment: CDR1 DFQATT and CDR2 SNEGSKA (reference sequence). This CDR3 is CSARGGGADTDTQYF.

This chain uses TRBV29-1 with TRBJ2-3; lacking DNA, the TRBD1 call made by TCRdb goes unchecked. The CDR3 consists of 16 residues. The germline V gene has CDR1 SQVTM and CDR2 ANQGSEA. The CDR3 region is CSVPGLGRELTDTQYF.

The gene calls are TRBV18 and TRBJ1-3. CDR1 and CDR2 (germline): KGHSH, LQKENI. The CDR3 totals 14 residues. The CDR3 sequence: CASSVITEGNTIYF.

This rearrangement joins TRBV5-1 to TRBJ2-7; TCRdb's D call, TRBD2, is unchecked because there is no DNA. Germline CDR1 SGHRS, CDR2 YFSETQ. The CDR3 length is 14 residues. The CDR3 spells CASGSGGSSYEQYF.

The chain carries TRBV6-1 and TRBJ2-4; the TCRdb call, TRBD2, lacks DNA for checking. CDR1 and CDR2 (germline): MNHNS, SASEGT. This CDR3 is built from 15 residues. The CDR3 sequence: CASRGLGTAVDIQYF.

V is TRBV15 and J is TRBJ2-5; with no DNA, the TCRdb D assignment of TRBD1 cannot be verified. The length of the CDR3 is 16 residues. Germline loops: CDR1 LNHNV, CDR2 YYDKDF (reference sequence). CDR3 sequence: CATSSGGAGGILTQYF.

The rearrangement uses TRBV28 and TRBJ2-7; TCRdb gives TRBD1 as the D gene, but with no DNA this cannot be confirmed. The CDR3 has 13 amino acids. Germline V gene data show CDR1 as MDHEN and CDR2 as SYDVKM. The CDR3 is CASRGGVVYEQYF.

The chain joins TRBV5-1 to TRBJ2-2. Germline loops: CDR1 SGHRS, CDR2 YFSETQ. The CDR3 length is 13 residues. The chain's CDR3 is CASSFAGTGELFF.

This chain joins TRBV30 and TRBJ1-1; the D call of TRBD1 rests on TCRdb alone, since no DNA is present to check it. CDR1 is GTSNPN and CDR2 is SVGIG in the germline V gene (reference sequence). The length of the CDR3 is 16 residues. The CDR3 protein is CAWSDLYRGMNTEAFF. The full variable domain, its missing parts supplied by reference TRBV30 and TRBJ1-1, is SQTIHQWPATLVQPVGSPLSLECTVEGTSNPNLYWYRQAAGRGLQLLFYSVGIGQISSEVPQNLSASRPQDRQFILSSKKLLLSDSGFYLCAWSDLYRGMNTEAFFGQGTRLTVV.

The V call is TRBV5-6, the J call TRBJ1-3; without DNA, the TCRdb call of TRBD1 cannot be checked. CDR3 length: 15 residues. Germline V CDR1 and CDR2: SGHDT, YYEEEE. The CDR3 region is CASSSTGGSGNTIYF. The entire variable domain, with the rest obtained from reference TRBV5-6 and TRBJ1-3, is as follows: DAGVTQSPTHLIKTRGQQVTLRCSPKSGHDTVSWYQQALGQGPQFIFQYYEEEERQRGNFPDRFSGHQFPNYSSELNVNALLLGDSALYLCASSSTGGSGNTIYFGEGSWLTVV.

J is TRBJ2-5 and V is TRBV18. Germline CDR1 KGHSH, CDR2 LQKENI. The CDR3 is 13 amino acids. The CDR3 loop reads CASSRANQETQYF.

The rearrangement joins TRBV11-2 to TRBJ2-3. Germline lookup yields CDR1 SGHAT and CDR2 FQNNGV. The CDR3 loop spans 13 amino acids. The CDR3 reads CASSLQVGDTQYF.

The chain recombines TRBV7-9 with TRBJ2-7; TCRdb outputs TRBD2, but without DNA this stays unchecked. The CDR3 totals 15 residues. Germline-derived CDR1 and CDR2 are SEHNR and FQNEAQ (reference sequence). The CDR3 sequence is CASSPSRGLAGEQYF.

The rearrangement uses TRBV19 and TRBJ2-7; the TRBD1 assignment by TCRdb is unverifiable without DNA. The length of the CDR3 is 15 residues. Germline loops: CDR1 LNHDA, CDR2 SQIVND (reference sequence). This CDR3 reads CASSTVAQSGAEQYF. Filled out from reference TRBV19 and TRBJ2-7, the complete variable domain reads DGGITQSPKYLFRKEGQNVTLSCEQNLNHDAMYWYRQDPGQGLRLIYYSQIVNDFQKGDIAEGYSVSREKKESFPLTVTSAQKNPTAFYLCASSTVAQSGAEQYFGPGTRLTVT.

The chain recombines TRBV5-1 with TRBJ1-1; TCRdb's D gene call, TRBD1, goes unchecked for lack of DNA. Per the germline V gene, CDR1 is SGHRS and CDR2 is YFSETQ. The CDR3 has 13 residues. The CDR3 reads CASSSTDITEAFF.

This rearrangement joins TRBV4-3 to TRBJ2-1; TCRdb indicates TRBD2, and absent DNA this call remains unverified. In germline, CDR1 is LGHNA, CDR2 YSLEER. The CDR3 is 14 amino acids. CDR3 region: CASSQAPPGREQFF.

The gene calls are TRBV15 and TRBJ2-5; lacking DNA, the TRBD1 call made by TCRdb goes unchecked. CDR1 is LNHNV and CDR2 is YYDKDF in the germline V gene (reference sequence). This CDR3 is built from 15 residues. CDR3 loop: CATSRVRDYQETQYF.

The chain employs TRBV5-4 and TRBJ1-1. The germline gives CDR1 SGHNT, CDR2 YYREEE (reference sequence). The CDR3 has 16 residues. CDR3 residues: CASSLEGLVAITEAFF.

V usage is TRBV6-6 and J usage is TRBJ2-7. Germline CDR1 MNHNY, CDR2 SVGAGI (reference sequence). The CDR3 is 12 amino acids. The CDR3 reads CASRTGPYEQYF.

The chain employs TRBV12-3 or TRBV12-4 and TRBJ2-2; the TRBD1 assignment by TCRdb is unverifiable without DNA. There are 15 residues in the CDR3. The CDR3 is CASSGTVVLTGELFF.

This chain uses TRBV9 with TRBJ2-7. Germline lookup yields CDR1 SGDLS and CDR2 YYNGEE. The CDR3 sequence is 15 residues long. The CDR3 sequence is CASSSAAGATYEQYF.